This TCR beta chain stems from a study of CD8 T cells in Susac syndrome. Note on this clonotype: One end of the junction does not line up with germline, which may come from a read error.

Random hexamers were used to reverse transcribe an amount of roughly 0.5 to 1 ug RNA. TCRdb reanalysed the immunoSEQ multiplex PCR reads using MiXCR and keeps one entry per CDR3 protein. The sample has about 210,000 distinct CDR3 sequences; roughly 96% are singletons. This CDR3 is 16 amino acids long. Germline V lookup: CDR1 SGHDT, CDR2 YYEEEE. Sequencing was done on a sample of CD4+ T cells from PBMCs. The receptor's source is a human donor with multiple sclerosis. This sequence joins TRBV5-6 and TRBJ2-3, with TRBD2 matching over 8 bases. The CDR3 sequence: CASSPGLAVSTDTHYF. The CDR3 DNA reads TGTGCCAGCAGCCCAGGACTAGCAGTCAGCACAGATACGCACTATTTT.